The 3 T cell receptor beta chains below all came from one sample that was sequenced in a study of early T cells in non-severe SARS-CoV-2 infection. Each CDR3 protein gets one entry after TCRdb re-called the 5' RACE reads with MiXCR. The sample has 55,000 to 65,000 distinct CDR3 sequences; around 12% are singletons. The starting material was whole blood, obtained at baseline. These receptors originate from an adult who was a healthcare worker with PCR-confirmed SARS-CoV-2 infection or an uninfected control (not recorded which).

This clonotype was observed many times. V gene TRBV6-2 or TRBV6-3 combines with J gene TRBJ1-5, with 10 bases lining up with TRBD1. Per the germline V gene, CDR1 is MNHEY and CDR2 is SVGEGT. The CDR3 is 15 residues long. V lost 5 bases and J lost 4; bases outside the gene matches: 5. The CDR3 reads CASSRGQGFNQPQHF. CDR3 nucleotides: TGTGCCAGCAGTCGGGGACAGGGGTTTAATCAGCCCCAGCATTTT.

The chain couples TRBV11-2 to TRBJ2-3; a possible D gene is TRBD1 (6 bases). Germline V lookup: CDR1 SGHAT, CDR2 FQNNGV. The V and J ends lost 5 bases and 6 bases respectively, with 21 bases between them. CDR3 size: 16 residues. The CDR3 region is CASSTIRTELLDTQYF. CDR3 in DNA: TGTGCCAGCAGCACAATCCGGACAGAGCTCTTGGATACGCAGTATTTT.

This clonotype came up a few times. V is TRBV7-9 and J is TRBJ2-5; D perhaps matches TRBD1 (6 bases). Germline values: CDR1 SEHNR, CDR2 FQNEAQ (reference sequence). CDR3 length: 13 residues. V was shortened by 4 bases and J by 2 bases, with 8 bases between the two germline ends. CDR3 region: CASSYGQQETQYF. In DNA form, the CDR3 reads TGTGCCAGCAGCTATGGACAGCAAGAGACCCAGTACTTC. Supplemented by reference TRBV7-9 and TRBJ2-5, the full variable domain reads DTGVSQNPRHKITKRGQNVTFRCDPISEHNRLYWYRQTLGQGPEFLTYFQNEAQLEKSRLLSDRFSAERPKGSFSTLEIQRTEQGDSAMYLCASSYGQQETQYFGPGTRLLVL.